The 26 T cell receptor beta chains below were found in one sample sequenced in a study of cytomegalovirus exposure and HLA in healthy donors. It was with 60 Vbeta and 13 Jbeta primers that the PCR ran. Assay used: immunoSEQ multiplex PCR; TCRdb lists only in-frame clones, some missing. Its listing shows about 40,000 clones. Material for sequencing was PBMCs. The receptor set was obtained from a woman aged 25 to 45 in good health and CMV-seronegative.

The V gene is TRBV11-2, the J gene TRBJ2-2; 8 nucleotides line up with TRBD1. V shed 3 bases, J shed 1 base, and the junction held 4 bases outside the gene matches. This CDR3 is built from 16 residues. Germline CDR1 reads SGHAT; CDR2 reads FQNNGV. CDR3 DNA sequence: TGTGCCAGCAGCTTTCCCGGGACAGGGAACACCGGGGAGCTGTTTTTT. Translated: CASSFPGTGNTGELFF.

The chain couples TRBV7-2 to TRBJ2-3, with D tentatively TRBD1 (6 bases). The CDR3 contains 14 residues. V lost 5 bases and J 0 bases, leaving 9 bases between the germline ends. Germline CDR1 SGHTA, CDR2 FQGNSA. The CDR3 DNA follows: TGTGCCAGCAGCCCTGACAGGAGCACAGATACGCAGTATTTT. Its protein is CASSPDRSTDTQYF.

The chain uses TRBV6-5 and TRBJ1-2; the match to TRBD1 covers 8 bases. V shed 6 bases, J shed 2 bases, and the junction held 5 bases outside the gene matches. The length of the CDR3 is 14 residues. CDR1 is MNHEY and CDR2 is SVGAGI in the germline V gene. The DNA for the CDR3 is TGTGCCAGCAGGCGGACAGGGATAAACTATGGCTACACCTTC. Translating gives CASRRTGINYGYTF.

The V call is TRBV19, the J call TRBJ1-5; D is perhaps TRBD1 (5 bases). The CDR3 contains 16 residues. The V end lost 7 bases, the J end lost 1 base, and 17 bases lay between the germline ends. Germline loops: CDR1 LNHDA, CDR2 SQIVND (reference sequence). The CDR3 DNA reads TGTGCCAGTATAGGCTCTTCGACAGTCAGCAATCAGCCCCAGCATTTT. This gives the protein CASIGSSTVSNQPQHF.

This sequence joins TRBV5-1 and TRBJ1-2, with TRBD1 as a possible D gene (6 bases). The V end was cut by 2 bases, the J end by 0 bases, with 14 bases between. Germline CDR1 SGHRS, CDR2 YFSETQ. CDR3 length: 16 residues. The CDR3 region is CASSFTSDRTNYGYTF. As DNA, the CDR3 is TGCGCCAGCAGCTTTACGTCGGACAGAACTAACTATGGCTACACCTTC. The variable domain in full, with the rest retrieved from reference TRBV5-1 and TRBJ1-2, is KAGVTQTPRYLIKTRGQQVTLSCSPISGHRSVSWYQQTPGQGLQFLFEYFSETQRNKGNFPGRFSGRQFSNSRSEMNVSTLELGDSALYLCASSFTSDRTNYGYTFGSGTRLTVV.

This CDR3 is CAWSRQREAFF. CDR3 sequence (DNA): TGTGCCTGGAGTCGACAGCGTGAAGCTTTCTTT. The V gene is TRBV30, the J gene TRBJ1-1; perhaps TRBD1 as D (5 bases). This CDR3 is 11 amino acids long. The V end lost 2 bases, the J end lost 7 bases, and 8 bases lay between the germline ends. The V gene's germline CDR1 is GTSNPN and CDR2 SVGIG (reference sequence).

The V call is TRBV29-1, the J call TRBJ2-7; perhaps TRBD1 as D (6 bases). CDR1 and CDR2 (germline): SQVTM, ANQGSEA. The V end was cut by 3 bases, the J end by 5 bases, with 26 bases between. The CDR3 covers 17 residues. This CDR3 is CSVEVVFGGRARDEQYF. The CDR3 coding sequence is TGCAGCGTTGAGGTTGTCTTTGGGGGCAGGGCCAGGGACGAGCAGTACTTC.

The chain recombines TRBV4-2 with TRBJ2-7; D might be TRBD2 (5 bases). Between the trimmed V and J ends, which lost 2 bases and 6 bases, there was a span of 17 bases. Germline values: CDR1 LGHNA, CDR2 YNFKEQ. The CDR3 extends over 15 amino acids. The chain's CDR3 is CASSQMGISVREQYF. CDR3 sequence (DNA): TGTGCCAGCAGCCAAATGGGGATTAGCGTGCGCGAGCAGTACTTC.

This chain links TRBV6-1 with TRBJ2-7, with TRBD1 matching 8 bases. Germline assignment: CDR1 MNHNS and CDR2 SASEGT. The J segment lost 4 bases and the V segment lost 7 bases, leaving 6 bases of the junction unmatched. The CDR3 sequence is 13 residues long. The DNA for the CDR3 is TGTGCCAGCACAGGGGGCGTTCTGTACGAGCAGTACTTC. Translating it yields CASTGGVLYEQYF.

The CDR3 sequence: CASTQDRGGRETQYF. CDR3 in DNA: TGTGCCAGCACCCAGGACAGGGGAGGTCGGGAGACCCAGTACTTC. The rearrangement joins TRBV6-6 to TRBJ2-5; 9 positions agree with TRBD1. Germline CDR1 is MNHNY and CDR2 is SVGAGI (reference sequence). The CDR3 spans 15 residues. Trimming removed 7 bases from V and 5 bases from J; junction bases left unmatched: 11.

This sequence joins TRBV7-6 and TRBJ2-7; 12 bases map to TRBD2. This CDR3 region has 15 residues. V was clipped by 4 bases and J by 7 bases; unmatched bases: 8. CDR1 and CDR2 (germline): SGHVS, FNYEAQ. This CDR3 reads CASSSTSGRSGEQYF. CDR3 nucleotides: TGTGCCAGCAGCTCGACTAGCGGGAGATCGGGAGAGCAGTACTTC.

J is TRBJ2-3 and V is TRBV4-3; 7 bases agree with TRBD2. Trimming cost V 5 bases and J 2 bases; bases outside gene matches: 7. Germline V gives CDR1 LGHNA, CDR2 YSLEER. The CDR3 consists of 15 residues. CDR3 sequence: CASSEGEGSTDTQYF. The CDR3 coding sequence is TGCGCCAGCAGCGAAGGGGAGGGTTCCACAGATACGCAGTATTTT.

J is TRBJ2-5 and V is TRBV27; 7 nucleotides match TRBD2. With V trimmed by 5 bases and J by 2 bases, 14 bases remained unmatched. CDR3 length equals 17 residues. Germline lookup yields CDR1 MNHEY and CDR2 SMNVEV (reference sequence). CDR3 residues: CASSTLTSAEVQETQYF. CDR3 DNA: TGTGCCAGCAGTACCCTTACTAGCGCCGAAGTTCAAGAGACCCAGTACTTC.

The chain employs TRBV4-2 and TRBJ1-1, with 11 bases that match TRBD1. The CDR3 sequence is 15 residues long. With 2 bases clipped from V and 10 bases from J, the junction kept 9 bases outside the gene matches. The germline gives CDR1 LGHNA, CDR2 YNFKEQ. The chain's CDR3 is CASSQNVDRGRGAFF. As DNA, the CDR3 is TGTGCCAGCAGCCAAAATGTGGACAGGGGGCGCGGAGCTTTCTTT.

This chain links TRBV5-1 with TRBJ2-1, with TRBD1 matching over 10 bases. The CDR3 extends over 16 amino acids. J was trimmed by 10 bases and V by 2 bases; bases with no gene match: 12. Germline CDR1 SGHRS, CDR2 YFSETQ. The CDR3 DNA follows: TGCGCCAGCAGCTTAACCGGGACAGGGGCCGGGGGCGAGCAGTTCTTC. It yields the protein CASSLTGTGAGGEQFF.

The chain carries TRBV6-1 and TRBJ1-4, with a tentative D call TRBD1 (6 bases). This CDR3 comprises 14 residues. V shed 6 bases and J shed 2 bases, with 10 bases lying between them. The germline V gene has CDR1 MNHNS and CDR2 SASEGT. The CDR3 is CASSPRGTNEKLFF. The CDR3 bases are TGTGCCAGCAGCCCCAGGGGCACTAATGAAAAACTGTTTTTT.

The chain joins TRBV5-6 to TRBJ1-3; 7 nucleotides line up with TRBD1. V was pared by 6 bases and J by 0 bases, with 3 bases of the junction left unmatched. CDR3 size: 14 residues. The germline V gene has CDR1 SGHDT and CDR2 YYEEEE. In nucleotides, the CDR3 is TGTGCCAGCACCGACAGGGCCTCTGGAAACACCATATATTTT. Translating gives CASTDRASGNTIYF.

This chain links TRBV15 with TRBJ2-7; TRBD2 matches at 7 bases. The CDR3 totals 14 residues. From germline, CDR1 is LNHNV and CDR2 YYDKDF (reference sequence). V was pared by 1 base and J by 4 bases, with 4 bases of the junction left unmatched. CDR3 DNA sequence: TGTGCCACCAGCAGAGGGGGGGGAGGTTACGAGCAGTACTTC. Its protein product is CATSRGGGGYEQYF. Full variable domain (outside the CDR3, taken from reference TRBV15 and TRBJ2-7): DAMVIQNPRYQVTQFGKPVTLSCSQTLNHNVMYWYQQKSSQAPKLLFHYYDKDFNNEADTPDNFQSRRPNTSFCFLDIRSPGLGDTAMYLCATSRGGGGYEQYFGPGTRLTVT.

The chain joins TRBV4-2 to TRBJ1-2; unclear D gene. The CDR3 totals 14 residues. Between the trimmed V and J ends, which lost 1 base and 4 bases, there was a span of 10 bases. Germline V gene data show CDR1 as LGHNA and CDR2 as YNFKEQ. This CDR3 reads CASSQVARIYGYTF. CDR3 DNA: TGTGCCAGCAGCCAAGTGGCCCGTATCTATGGCTACACCTTC.

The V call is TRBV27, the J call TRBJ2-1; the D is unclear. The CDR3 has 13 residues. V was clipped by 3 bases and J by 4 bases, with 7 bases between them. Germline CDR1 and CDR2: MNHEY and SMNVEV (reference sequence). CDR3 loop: CASSFSLYNEQFF. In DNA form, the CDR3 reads TGTGCCAGCAGTTTTAGTCTGTACAATGAGCAGTTCTTC.

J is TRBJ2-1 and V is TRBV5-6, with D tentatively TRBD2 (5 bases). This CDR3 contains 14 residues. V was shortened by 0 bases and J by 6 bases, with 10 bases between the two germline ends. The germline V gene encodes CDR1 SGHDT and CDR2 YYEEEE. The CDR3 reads CASSLGAGRNEQFF. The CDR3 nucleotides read TGTGCCAGCAGCTTGGGTGCGGGCCGCAATGAGCAGTTCTTC. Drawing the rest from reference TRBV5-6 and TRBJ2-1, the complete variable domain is DAGVTQSPTHLIKTRGQQVTLRCSPKSGHDTVSWYQQALGQGPQFIFQYYEEEERQRGNFPDRFSGHQFPNYSSELNVNALLLGDSALYLCASSLGAGRNEQFFGPGTRLTVL.

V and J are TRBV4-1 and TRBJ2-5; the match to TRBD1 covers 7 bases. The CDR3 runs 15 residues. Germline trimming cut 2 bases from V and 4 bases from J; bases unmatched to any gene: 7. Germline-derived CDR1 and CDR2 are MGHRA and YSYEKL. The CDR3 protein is CASSQQQGRGETQYF. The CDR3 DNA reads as TGCGCCAGCAGCCAACAACAGGGGAGAGGAGAGACCCAGTACTTC.

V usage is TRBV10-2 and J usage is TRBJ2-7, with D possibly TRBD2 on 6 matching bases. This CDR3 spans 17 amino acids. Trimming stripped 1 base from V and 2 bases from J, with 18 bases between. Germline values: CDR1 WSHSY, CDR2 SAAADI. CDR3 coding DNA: TGCGCCAGCAGTGAGTTCGAGACTAGAACGGGCCCCTACGAGCAGTACTTC. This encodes CASSEFETRTGPYEQYF.

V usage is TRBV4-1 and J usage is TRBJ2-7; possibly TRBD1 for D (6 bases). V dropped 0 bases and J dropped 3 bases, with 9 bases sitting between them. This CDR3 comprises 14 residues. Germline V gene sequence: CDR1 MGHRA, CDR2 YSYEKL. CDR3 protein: CASSQESRGYEQYF. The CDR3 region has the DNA TGCGCCAGCAGCCAAGAATCCAGGGGCTACGAGCAGTACTTC.

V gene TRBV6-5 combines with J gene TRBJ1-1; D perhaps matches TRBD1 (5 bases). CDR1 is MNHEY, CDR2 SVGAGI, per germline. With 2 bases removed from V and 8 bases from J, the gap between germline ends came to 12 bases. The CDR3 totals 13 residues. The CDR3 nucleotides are TGTGCCAGCAGTTACAACCAGGGCATCGAAGCTTTCTTT. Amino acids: CASSYNQGIEAFF.

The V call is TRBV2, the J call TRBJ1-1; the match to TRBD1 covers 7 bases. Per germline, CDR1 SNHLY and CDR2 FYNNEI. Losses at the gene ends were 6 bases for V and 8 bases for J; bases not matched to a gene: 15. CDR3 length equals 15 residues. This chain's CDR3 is CASSQRIRQGPEAFF. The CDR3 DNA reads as TGTGCCAGCAGCCAAAGAATTAGACAGGGCCCAGAAGCTTTCTTT.